This T cell receptor beta chain was identified during a study of T cell clones after liver transplantation. Overall study: Samples came from ITN030ST, which attempted immunosuppression withdrawal within 2 years of liver transplantation. TCRbeta sequencing after a pre-transplant mixed lymphocyte reaction identified graft-donor-reactive clones, later tracked in post-transplant blood. Tolerance: complete withdrawal held at least one year, liver enzymes staying within twice normal. Without induction therapy, subjects received standard immunosuppression until 12-24 months post-transplant.

The method was immunoSEQ multiplex PCR; TCRdb's version includes in-frame clones alone and lacks a portion of them. The sample has 65,000 to 70,000 clones, 80% to 95% seen once. There are 15 residues in the CDR3. CDR1 SGHDN and CDR2 FVKESK come from the germline V gene. V was shortened by 0 bases and J by 4 bases, with 9 bases between the two germline ends. Sequencing was performed on CD4+ T cells from blood, taken roughly 25 months after liver transplant. This TCR was sampled from a human patient who received a liver transplant. Some T cells here may be from the graft donor. This sequence joins TRBV14 and TRBJ1-4; D uncertain. The CDR3 here is CASSQDGNRNEKLFF. CDR3 nucleotide sequence: TGTGCCAGCAGCCAAGATGGTAACCGTAATGAAAAACTGTTTTTT.